This T cell receptor beta chain stems from a study of cytomegalovirus exposure and HLA in healthy donors. About the study: An early data release held about 85 million unique TCRs from HLA-typed donors.

Germline V CDR1 and CDR2: SGHNT, YYREEE (reference sequence). V was shortened by 0 bases and J by 8 bases, with 14 bases between the two germline ends. This CDR3 contains 14 residues. Study-wide results and limits: Fewer N-insertions than the roughly 670-donor mean were reportedly shown by an Asian-associated ancestry cluster in a later analysis. Beyond CMV serostatus, there was no information to go on about immune exposure.

Turning to this clone: Its antigen is undetermined.

All the people who gave samples were healthy bone marrow donors. The PCR used 60 Vbeta and 13 Jbeta primers. TCRdb keeps only in-frame clones here, not all; method: immunoSEQ multiplex PCR. The sample comprises some 150,000 clones, 65% to 80% of which are singletons, and roughly 1.6% rests with the top ten. The sequenced sample was PBMCs. The J gene is TRBJ1-2, the V gene TRBV5-4; D unresolved. The receptor was isolated from a woman in her thirties or forties in good health and CMV-seronegative. CDR3 residues: CASSLDLTRQGYTF. The CDR3 DNA is TGTGCCAGCAGCTTGGATTTGACACGGCAAGGCTACACCTTC. Supplemented by reference TRBV5-4 and TRBJ1-2, the full variable domain reads ETGVTQSPTHLIKTRGQQVTLRCSSQSGHNTVSWYQQALGQGPQFIFQYYREEENGRGNFPPRFSGLQFPNYSSELNVNALELDDSALYLCASSLDLTRQGYTFGSGTRLTVV.